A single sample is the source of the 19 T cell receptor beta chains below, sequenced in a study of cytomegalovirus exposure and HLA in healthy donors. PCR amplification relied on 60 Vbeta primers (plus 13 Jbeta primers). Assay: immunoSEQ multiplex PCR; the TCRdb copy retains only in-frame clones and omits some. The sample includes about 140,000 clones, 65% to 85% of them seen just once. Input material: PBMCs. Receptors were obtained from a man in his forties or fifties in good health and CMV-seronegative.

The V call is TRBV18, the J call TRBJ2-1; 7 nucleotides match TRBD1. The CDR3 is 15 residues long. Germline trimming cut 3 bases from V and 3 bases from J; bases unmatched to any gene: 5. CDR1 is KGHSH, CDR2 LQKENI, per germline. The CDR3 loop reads CASSPTTGDYNEQFF. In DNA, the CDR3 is TGTGCCAGCTCACCCACCACAGGGGACTACAATGAGCAGTTCTTC.

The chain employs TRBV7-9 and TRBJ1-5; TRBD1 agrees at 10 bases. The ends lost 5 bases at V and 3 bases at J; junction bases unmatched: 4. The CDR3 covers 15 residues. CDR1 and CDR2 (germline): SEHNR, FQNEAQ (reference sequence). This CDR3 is CASSAGQGHNQPQHF. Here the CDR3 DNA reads TGTGCCAGCAGCGCGGGACAGGGGCACAATCAGCCCCAGCATTTT.

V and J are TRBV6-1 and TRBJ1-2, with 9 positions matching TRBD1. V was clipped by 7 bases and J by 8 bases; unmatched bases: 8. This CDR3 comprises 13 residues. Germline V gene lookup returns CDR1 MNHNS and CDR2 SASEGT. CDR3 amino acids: CASTQWDRDGYTF. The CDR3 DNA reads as TGTGCCAGCACCCAATGGGACAGGGACGGCTACACCTTC.

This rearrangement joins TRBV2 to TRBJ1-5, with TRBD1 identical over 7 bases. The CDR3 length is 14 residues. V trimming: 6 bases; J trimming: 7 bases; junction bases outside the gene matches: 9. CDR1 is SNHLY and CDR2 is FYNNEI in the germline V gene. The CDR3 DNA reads TGTGCCAGCAGGGGTAACAGGGGCGGACAGCCCCAGCATTTT. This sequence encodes CASRGNRGGQPQHF.

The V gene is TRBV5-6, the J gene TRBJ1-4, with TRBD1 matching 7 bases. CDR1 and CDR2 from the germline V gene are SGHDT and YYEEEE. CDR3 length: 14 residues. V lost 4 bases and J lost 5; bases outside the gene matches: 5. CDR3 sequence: CASSPDRTNEKLFF. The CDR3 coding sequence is TGTGCCAGCAGCCCGGACAGGACCAATGAAAAACTGTTTTTT.

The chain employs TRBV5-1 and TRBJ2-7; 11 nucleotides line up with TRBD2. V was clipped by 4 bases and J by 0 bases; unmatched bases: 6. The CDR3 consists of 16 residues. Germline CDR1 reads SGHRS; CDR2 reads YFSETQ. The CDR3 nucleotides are TGCGCCAGCAGCCCGGGACTAGCGGTTAGCTCCTACGAGCAGTACTTC. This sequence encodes CASSPGLAVSSYEQYF. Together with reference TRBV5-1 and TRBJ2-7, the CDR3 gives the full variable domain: KAGVTQTPRYLIKTRGQQVTLSCSPISGHRSVSWYQQTPGQGLQFLFEYFSETQRNKGNFPGRFSGRQFSNSRSEMNVSTLELGDSALYLCASSPGLAVSSYEQYFGPGTRLTVT.

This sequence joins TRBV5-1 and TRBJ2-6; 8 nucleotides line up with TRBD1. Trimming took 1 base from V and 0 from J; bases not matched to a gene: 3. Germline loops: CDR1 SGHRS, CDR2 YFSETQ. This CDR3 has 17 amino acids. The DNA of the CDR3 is TGCGCCAGCAGCTTGTGGACAGGGCGCTCTGGGGCCAACGTCCTGACTTTC. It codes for CASSLWTGRSGANVLTF. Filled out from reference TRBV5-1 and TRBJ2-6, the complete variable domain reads KAGVTQTPRYLIKTRGQQVTLSCSPISGHRSVSWYQQTPGQGLQFLFEYFSETQRNKGNFPGRFSGRQFSNSRSEMNVSTLELGDSALYLCASSLWTGRSGANVLTFGAGSRLTVL.

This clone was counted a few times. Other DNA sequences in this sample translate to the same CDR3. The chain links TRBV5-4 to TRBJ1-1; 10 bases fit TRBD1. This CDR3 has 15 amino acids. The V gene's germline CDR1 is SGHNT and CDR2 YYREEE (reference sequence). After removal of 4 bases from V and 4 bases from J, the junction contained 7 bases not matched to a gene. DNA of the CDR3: TGTGCCAGCAGCGGGACGGGACAGGGGTCCACTGAAGCTTTCTTT. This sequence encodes CASSGTGQGSTEAFF.

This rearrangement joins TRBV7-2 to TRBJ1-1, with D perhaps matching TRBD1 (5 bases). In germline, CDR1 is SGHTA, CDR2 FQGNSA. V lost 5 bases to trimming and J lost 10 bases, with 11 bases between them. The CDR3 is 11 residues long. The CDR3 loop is CASSPGLVAFF. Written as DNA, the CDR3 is TGTGCCAGCAGCCCAGGGTTGGTAGCTTTCTTT. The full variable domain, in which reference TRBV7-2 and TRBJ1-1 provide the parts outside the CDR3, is GAGVSQSPSNKVTEKGKDVELRCDPISGHTALYWYRQSLGQGLEFLIYFQGNSAPDKSGLPSDRFSAERTGGSVSTLTIQRTQQEDSAVYLCASSPGLVAFFGQGTRLTVV.

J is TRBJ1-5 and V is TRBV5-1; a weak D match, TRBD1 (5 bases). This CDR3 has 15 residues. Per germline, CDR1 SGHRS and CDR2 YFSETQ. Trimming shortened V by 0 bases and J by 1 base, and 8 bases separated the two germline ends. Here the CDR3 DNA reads TGCGCCAGCAGCTTGGAGGCAGGGAGCAATCAGCCCCAGCATTTT. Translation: CASSLEAGSNQPQHF.

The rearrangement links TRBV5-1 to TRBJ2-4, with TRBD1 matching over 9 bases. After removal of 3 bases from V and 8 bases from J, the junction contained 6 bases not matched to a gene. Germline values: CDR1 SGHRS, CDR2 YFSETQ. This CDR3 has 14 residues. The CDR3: CASSSTGGEDIQYF. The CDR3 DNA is TGCGCCAGCAGCTCAACAGGGGGCGAGGACATTCAGTACTTC.

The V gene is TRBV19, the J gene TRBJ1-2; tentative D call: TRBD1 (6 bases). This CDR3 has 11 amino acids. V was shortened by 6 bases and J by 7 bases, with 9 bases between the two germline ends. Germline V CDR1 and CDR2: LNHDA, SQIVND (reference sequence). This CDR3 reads CASSRGTGYTF. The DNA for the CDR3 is TGTGCCAGTAGCAGGGGAACTGGCTACACCTTC.

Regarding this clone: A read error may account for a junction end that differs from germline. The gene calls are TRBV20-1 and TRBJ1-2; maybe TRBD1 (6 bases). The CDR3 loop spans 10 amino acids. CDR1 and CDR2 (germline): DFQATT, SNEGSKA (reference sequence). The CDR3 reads CSAEFRGPQF. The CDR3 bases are TGCAGTGCTGAATTCAGGGGACCACAATTC.

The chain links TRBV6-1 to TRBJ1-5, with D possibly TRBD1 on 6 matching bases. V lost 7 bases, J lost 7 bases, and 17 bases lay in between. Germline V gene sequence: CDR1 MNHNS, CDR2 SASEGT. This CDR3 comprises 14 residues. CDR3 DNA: TGTGCCAGCACGGACAGTCCGTTCGGGCAGCCCCAGCATTTT. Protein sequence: CASTDSPFGQPQHF.

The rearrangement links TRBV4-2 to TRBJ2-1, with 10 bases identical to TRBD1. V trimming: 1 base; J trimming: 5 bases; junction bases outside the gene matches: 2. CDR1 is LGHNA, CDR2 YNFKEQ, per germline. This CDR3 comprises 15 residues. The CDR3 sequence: CASSQGDRGHNEQFF. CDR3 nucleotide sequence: TGTGCCAGCAGCCAAGGGGACAGGGGCCACAATGAGCAGTTCTTC.

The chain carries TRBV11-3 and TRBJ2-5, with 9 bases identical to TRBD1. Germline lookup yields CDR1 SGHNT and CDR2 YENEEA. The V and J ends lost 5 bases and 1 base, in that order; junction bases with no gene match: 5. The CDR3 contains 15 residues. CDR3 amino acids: CASSLGQGVQETQYF. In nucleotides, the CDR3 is TGTGCCAGCAGCCTGGGACAGGGAGTCCAAGAGACCCAGTACTTC.

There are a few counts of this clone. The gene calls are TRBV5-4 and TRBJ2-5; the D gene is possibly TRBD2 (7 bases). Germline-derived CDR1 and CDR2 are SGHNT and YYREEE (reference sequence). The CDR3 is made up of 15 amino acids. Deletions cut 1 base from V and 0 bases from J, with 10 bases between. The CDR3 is CASSLRGGDQETQYF. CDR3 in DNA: TGTGCCAGCAGCTTGAGGGGGGGCGACCAAGAGACCCAGTACTTC.

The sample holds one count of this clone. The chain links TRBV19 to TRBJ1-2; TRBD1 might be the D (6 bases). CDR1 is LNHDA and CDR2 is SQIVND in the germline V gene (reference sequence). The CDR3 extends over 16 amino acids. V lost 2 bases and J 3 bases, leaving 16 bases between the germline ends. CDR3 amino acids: CASSITEGGGDYGYTF. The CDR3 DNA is TGTGCCAGTAGTATAACCGAAGGGGGTGGGGACTATGGCTACACCTTC.

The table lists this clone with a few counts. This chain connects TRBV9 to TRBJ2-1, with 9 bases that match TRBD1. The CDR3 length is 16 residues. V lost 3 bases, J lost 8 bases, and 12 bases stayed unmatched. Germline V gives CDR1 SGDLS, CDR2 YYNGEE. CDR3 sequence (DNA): TGTGCCAGCAGCGGAGTGGACAGGGGCGCAGTCTATGAGCAGTTCTTC. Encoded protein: CASSGVDRGAVYEQFF.